Listed here is a single TCR beta chain. Its specificity is not known. The same CDR3 can be traced to other DNA sequences in this sample. This sample is part of a study of shared clonotypes between healthy human individuals. Regarding the study as a whole: Sorted-subset sequencing, rarefaction showed, was incomplete despite large depth. Generally, naive subsets (rather than memory subsets) showed larger estimated richness.

TCRdb's table, derived via immunoSEQ multiplex PCR, lists solely in-frame clones and lacks some. The table lists about 2.5 million clones, 85% to 95% of them singletons, with around 0.4% in the top ten. CDR1 is SGHNT, CDR2 YYREEE, per germline (reference sequence). Trimming removed 0 bases from V and 0 bases from J, with 5 bases in between. This CDR3 is 14 amino acids long. The V gene is TRBV5-4, the J gene TRBJ2-3, with D perhaps TRBD2 (5 bases). The specimen sequenced was naive CD4+ T cells from PBMCs. Subset noted: CD45RA+ positively selected. This sequence was found in a man aged 18 to 29 in good health. Some clones in this sample may be carry-over from other donors' samples. The DNA of the CDR3 is TGTGCCAGCAGCTTGGCGGGAAGCACAGATACGCAGTATTTT. It specifies CASSLAGSTDTQYF.